One T cell receptor (beta chain) is described in this entry. This sample was included in a study of blood T cell repertoires in COVID-19. Study-wide background: Donors in the United States, Italy and Spain gave samples during acute or convalescent COVID-19.

The V gene's germline CDR1 is MNHEY and CDR2 SMNVEV (reference sequence). The V end was cut by 4 bases, the J end by 2 bases, with 20 bases between. This CDR3 contains 17 residues. This table comes from immunoSEQ multiplex PCR, and its TCRdb copy is limited to in-frame clones, with some not included. The table lists 350,000 to 550,000 clones, about 85% of them singletons. Sequencing was carried out using PBMCs or T cells enriched from blood (not recorded which). This clonotype originated in a young woman with acute COVID-19. This chain connects TRBV27 to TRBJ1-2; a weak D match, TRBD1 (6 bases). In DNA form, the CDR3 reads TGTGCCAGCAGTTCCGGAGAAACAGGGTTCGGGAACTATGGCTACACCTTC. Residues: CASSSGETGFGNYGYTF.